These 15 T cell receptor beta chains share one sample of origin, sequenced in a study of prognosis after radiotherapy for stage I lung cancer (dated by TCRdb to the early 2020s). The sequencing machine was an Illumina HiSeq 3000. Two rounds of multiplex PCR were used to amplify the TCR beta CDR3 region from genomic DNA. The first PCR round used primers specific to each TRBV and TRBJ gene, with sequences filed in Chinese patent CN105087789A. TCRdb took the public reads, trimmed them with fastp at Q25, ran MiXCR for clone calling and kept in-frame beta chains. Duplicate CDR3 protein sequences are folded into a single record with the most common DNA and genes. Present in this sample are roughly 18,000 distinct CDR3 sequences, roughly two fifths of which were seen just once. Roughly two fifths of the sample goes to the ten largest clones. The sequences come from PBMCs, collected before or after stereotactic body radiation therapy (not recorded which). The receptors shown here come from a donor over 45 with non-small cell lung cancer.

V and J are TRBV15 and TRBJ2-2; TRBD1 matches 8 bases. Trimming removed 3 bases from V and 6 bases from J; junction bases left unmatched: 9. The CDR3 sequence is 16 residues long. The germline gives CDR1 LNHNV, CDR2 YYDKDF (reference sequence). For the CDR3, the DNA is TGTGCCACCAGCAGTGGGGGACAGGTGATGCCCGGGGAGCTGTTTTTT. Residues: CATSSGGQVMPGELFF.

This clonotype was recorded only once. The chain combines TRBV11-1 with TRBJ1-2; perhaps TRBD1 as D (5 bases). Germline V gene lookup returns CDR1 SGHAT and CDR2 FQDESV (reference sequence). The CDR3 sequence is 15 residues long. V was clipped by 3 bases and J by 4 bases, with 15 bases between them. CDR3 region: CASSFTSDRAYGYTF. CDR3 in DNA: TGTGCCAGCAGCTTTACAAGCGACAGAGCCTATGGCTACACCTTC.

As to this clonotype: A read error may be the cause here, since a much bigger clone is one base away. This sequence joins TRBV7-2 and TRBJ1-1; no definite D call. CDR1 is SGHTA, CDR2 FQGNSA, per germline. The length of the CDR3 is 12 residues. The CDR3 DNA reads TGTGCCAGAAGCTTACCCACCCGTGTGGCTTTCTTT. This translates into CARSLPTRVAFF.

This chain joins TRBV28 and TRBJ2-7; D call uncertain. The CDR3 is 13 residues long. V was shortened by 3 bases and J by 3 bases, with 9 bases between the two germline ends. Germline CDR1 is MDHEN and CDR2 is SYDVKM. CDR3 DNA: TGTGCCAGCAGTTTCGGCCTAGACTACGAGCAGTACTTC. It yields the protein CASSFGLDYEQYF.

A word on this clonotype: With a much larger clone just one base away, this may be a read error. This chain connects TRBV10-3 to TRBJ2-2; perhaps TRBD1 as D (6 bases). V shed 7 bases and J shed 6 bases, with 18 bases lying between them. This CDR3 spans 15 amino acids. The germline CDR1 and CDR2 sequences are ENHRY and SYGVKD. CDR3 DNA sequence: TGTGCCATCATTGATCCAGGGGTTTCTGCCGGGGAGCTGTTTTTT. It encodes CAIIDPGVSAGELFF.

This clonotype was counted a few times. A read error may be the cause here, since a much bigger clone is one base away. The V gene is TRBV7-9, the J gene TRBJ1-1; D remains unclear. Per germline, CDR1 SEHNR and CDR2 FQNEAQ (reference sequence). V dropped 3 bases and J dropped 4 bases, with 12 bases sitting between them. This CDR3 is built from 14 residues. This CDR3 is CASSLSDVSTEAFF. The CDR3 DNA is TGTGCCAGCAGCTTGTCGGACGTGAGCACTGAAGCTTTCTTT.

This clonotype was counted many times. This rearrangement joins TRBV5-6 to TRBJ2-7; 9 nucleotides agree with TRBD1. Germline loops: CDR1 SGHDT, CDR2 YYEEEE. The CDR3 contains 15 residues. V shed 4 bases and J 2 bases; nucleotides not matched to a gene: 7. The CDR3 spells CASSGGDRETYEQYF. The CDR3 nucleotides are TGTGCCAGCAGCGGAGGGGACAGGGAAACCTACGAGCAGTACTTC.

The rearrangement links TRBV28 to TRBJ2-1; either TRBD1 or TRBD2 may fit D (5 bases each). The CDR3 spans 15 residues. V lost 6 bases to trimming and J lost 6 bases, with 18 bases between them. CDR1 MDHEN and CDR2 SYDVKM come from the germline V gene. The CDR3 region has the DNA TGTGCCAGCAGGAGCCTCCTGGGGGAAGGCAATGAGCAGTTCTTC. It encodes CASRSLLGEGNEQFF.

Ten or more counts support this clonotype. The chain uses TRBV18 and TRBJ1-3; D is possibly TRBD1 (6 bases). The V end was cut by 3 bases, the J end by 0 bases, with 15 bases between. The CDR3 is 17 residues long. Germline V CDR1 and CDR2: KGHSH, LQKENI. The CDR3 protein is CASSPQQTGNSGNTIYF. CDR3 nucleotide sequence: TGTGCCAGCTCACCGCAACAAACAGGGAACTCTGGAAACACCATATATTTT.

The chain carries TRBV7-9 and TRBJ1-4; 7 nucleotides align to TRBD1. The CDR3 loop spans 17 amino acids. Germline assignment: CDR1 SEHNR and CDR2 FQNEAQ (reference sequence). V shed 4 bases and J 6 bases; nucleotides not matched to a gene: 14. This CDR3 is CASSSGQESGEDEKLFF. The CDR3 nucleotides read TGTGCCAGCAGCTCTGGACAGGAAAGTGGGGAAGATGAAAAACTGTTTTTT.

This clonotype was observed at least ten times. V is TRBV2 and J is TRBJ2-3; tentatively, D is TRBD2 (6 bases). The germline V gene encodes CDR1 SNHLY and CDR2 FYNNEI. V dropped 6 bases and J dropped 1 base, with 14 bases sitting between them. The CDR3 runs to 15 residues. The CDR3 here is CASSRDWSGTDTQYF. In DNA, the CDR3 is TGTGCCAGCAGCAGGGACTGGAGCGGCACAGATACGCAGTATTTT.

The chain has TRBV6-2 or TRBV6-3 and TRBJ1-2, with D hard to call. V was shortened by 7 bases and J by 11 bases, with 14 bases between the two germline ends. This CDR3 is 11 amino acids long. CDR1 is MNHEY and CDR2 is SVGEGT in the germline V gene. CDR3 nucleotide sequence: TGTGCCAGCACCTATAACTATCGTTACACCTTC. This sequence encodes CASTYNYRYTF.

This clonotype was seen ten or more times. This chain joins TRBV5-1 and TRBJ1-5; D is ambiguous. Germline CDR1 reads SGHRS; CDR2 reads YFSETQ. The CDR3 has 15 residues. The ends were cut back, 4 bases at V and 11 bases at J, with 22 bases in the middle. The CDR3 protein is CASSPGGRGDMAQHF. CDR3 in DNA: TGCGCCAGCAGCCCGGGCGGGAGAGGAGACATGGCCCAGCATTTT.

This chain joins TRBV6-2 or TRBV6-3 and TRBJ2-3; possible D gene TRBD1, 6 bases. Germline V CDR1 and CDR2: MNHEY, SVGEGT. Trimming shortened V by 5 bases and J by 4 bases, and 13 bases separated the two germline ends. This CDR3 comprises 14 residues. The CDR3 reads CASSRTGTPDTQYF. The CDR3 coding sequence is TGTGCCAGCAGTCGAACAGGGACCCCAGATACGCAGTATTTT.

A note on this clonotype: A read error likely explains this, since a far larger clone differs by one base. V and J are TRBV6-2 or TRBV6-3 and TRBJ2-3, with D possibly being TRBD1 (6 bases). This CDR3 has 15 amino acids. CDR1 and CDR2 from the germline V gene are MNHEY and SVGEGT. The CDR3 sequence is CASSPGDRGTYTQYF. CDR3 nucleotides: TGTGCCAGCAGCCCAGGGGATCGAGGCACATATACGCAGTATTTT.